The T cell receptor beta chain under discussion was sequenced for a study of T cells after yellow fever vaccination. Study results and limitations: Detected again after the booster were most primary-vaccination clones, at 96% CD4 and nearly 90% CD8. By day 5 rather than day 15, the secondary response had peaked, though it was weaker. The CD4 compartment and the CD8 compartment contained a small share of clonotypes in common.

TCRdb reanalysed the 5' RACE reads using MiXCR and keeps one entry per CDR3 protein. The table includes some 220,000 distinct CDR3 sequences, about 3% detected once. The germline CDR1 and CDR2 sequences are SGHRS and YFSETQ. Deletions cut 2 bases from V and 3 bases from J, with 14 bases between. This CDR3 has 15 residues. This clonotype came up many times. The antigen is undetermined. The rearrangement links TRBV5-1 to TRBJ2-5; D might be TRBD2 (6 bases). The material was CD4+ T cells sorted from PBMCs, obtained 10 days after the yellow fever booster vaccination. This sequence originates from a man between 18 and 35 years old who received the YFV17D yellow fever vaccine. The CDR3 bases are TGCGCCAGCAGCTTTTTAAAGGGAGGAAAAGAGACCCAGTACTTC. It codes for CASSFLKGGKETQYF.